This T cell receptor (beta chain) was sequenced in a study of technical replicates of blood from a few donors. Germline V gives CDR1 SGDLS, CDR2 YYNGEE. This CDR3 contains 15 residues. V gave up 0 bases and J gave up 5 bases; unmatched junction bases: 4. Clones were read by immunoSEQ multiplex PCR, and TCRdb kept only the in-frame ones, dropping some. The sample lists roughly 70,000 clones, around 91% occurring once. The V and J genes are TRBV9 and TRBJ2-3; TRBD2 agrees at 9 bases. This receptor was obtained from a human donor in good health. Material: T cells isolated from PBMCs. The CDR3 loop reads CASSVGGTSLDTQYF. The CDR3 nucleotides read TGTGCCAGCAGCGTAGGGGGGACTAGCCTAGATACGCAGTATTTT.